The next 7 T cell receptor beta chains were all read from a single sample in a study of OX40 agonist ivuxolimab in advanced cancers. Only in-frame clones appear in the TCRdb table, and some are missing; sequencing was by immunoSEQ multiplex PCR. There are some 84,000 clones in the sample; approximately 92% occur only once, and 0.15% to 0.2% lies in the top ten. The sample here was CD4+ or CD8+ T cells sorted from blood, taken in a trial of the OX40 agonist ivuxolimab. The receptors were gathered from an adult with an advanced solid tumor such as melanoma, head and neck, liver or kidney cancer.

This chain joins TRBV6-1 and TRBJ1-2, with D perhaps TRBD1 (5 bases). The CDR3 has 14 amino acids. Germline lookup yields CDR1 MNHNS and CDR2 SASEGT. V dropped 0 bases and J dropped 3 bases, with 8 bases sitting between them. CDR3 nucleotide sequence: TGTGCCAGCAGTGAAGCTGGAGGGGACTATGGCTACACCTTC. Its protein is CASSEAGGDYGYTF.

The chain links TRBV28 to TRBJ1-4; 9 bases agree with TRBD1. The CDR3 spans 14 residues. The J segment lost 9 bases and the V segment lost 6 bases, leaving 8 bases of the junction unmatched. From germline, CDR1 is MDHEN and CDR2 SYDVKM. The chain's CDR3 is CASSPPGQGQKLFF. The CDR3 nucleotides are TGTGCCAGCAGCCCACCGGGACAGGGTCAAAAACTGTTTTTT.

This rearrangement joins TRBV18 to TRBJ2-5, with D uncertain. The CDR3 loop spans 14 amino acids. Germline V gene data show CDR1 as KGHSH and CDR2 as LQKENI. V was shortened by 2 bases and J by 5 bases, with 12 bases between the two germline ends. DNA of the CDR3: TGTGCCAGCTCACCATTCGGGCCCCCGGAGACCCAGTACTTC. This encodes CASSPFGPPETQYF.

The chain joins TRBV6-5 to TRBJ1-1; D is ambiguous. The length of the CDR3 is 11 residues. V lost 6 bases, J lost 9 bases, and 11 bases lay in between. Per the germline V gene, CDR1 is MNHEY and CDR2 is SVGAGI. The CDR3 spells CASSTGMQAFF. The CDR3 DNA is TGTGCCAGCAGCACCGGGATGCAAGCTTTCTTT.

This clone appeared once. The gene calls are TRBV6-1 and TRBJ2-3; D unresolved. The CDR3 is 13 residues long. V was shortened by 5 bases and J by 1 base, with 7 bases between the two germline ends. Germline V lookup: CDR1 MNHNS, CDR2 SASEGT. As DNA, the CDR3 is TGTGCCAGCAGTCAAGTGGGCACAGATACGCAGTATTTT. This gives the protein CASSQVGTDTQYF.

This clone was found once. The rearrangement links TRBV7-9 to TRBJ1-1, with D possibly matching TRBD1 (6 bases). Per the germline V gene, CDR1 is SEHNR and CDR2 is FQNEAQ (reference sequence). The CDR3 contains 14 residues. Trimming left V 2 bases short and J 1 base short, with 8 bases between. CDR3 amino acids: CASSLYRENTEAFF. The DNA of the CDR3 is TGTGCCAGCAGCTTATACAGGGAGAACACTGAAGCTTTCTTT.

The chain has TRBV2 and TRBJ2-3, with 9 bases fitting TRBD1. Germline assignment: CDR1 SNHLY and CDR2 FYNNEI. This CDR3 contains 15 residues. V was clipped by 4 bases and J by 6 bases; unmatched bases: 8. The CDR3 here is CASSAGQGSSDTQYF. The CDR3 DNA reads as TGTGCCAGCAGTGCGGGACAGGGATCGTCGGATACGCAGTATTTT.